This TCR beta chain was sequenced in a study of CD8+CD57+ T cells in acquired aplastic anemia. Germline CDR1 and CDR2: LNHNV and YYDKDF (reference sequence). The CDR3 has 17 residues. J gave up 4 bases and V 3 bases, and 12 bases lay outside the gene matches. It was genomic DNA that served as the template for profiling TCR beta VDJ and CDR3. TCRdb analysed the reads with MiXCR anew, one entry per CDR3 protein. The sample contains about 190,000 distinct CDR3 sequences, around 47% of which appear only once. It was patients with CD8+CD57+ cell expansion by flow cytometry who were chosen for sequencing. The TCR originated in a human donor with aplastic anemia. The specimen sequenced was sorted CD4+, CD8+, or CD8+CD57+ T cells (not recorded which) from PBMCs. The chain links TRBV15 to TRBJ2-1; TRBD1 matches 7 bases. The CDR3 bases are TGTGCCACCAGCAGCTACCTGGGACAGATCTCTTACAATGAGCAGTTCTTC. Protein product: CATSSYLGQISYNEQFF.